This TCR beta chain was identified during a study of early T cells in non-severe SARS-CoV-2 infection. Across the study: Sequencing was performed on bulk RNA from unsorted whole blood, leaving chains unpaired.

In the case of this clonotype: Its target is not known.

The protocol attached unique molecular identifiers to individual cDNA molecules. TCRdb redid the calling of the 5' RACE reads with MiXCR, one entry per CDR3 protein. The table lists some 58,000 distinct CDR3 sequences, about 11% of them singletons. CDR1 and CDR2 from the germline V gene are SEHNR and FQNEAQ (reference sequence). Deletions cut 3 bases from V and 9 bases from J, with 23 bases between. CDR3 size: 17 residues. Study outcomes and limitations: VDJdb-based matching was biased toward anti-spike CD8 responses and missed private and CD4 specificities.

The gene calls are TRBV7-9 and TRBJ1-4; D perhaps matches TRBD1 (5 bases). The sample consisted of whole blood, taken at baseline. This sequence was found in an adult who was a healthcare worker with PCR-confirmed SARS-CoV-2 infection or an uninfected control (not recorded which). The CDR3 spells CASSFGTVAGPGKKLFF. For the CDR3, the DNA is TGTGCCAGCAGCTTCGGAACGGTTGCAGGGCCGGGAAAAAAACTGTTTTTT.